This T cell receptor (beta chain) was recorded in a study of blood T cell repertoires in COVID-19. Overall study: Samples taken during acute and convalescent COVID-19 were collected in the United States, Italy and Spain. T cells, B-cell-depleted T cells, or PBMCs supplied cDNA or gDNA.

The CDR3 totals 18 residues. Trimming removed 4 bases from V and 0 bases from J; junction bases left unmatched: 11. Germline-derived CDR1 and CDR2 are LGHNA and YNFKEQ. The protocol was immunoSEQ multiplex PCR, while the TCRdb copy is restricted to in-frame clones and leaves out a portion. The sample carries approximately 170,000 clones, roughly 80% recorded once. Cohort 3 recovery required two negative PCRs, clearance, or symptom resolution. The sequence was collected from a woman aged 30 to 39 who had recovered from COVID-19. The V and J genes are TRBV4-2 and TRBJ2-1; 8 bases map to TRBD1. Material: PBMCs or T cells enriched from blood (not recorded which). The CDR3 coding sequence is TGTGCCAGCAGCCTACCGTATCGACAGGGGAGCTCCTACAATGAGCAGTTCTTC. Translated: CASSLPYRQGSSYNEQFF.